Sequencing of this TCR beta chain was carried out in a study of PD-1 blockade in classical Hodgkin lymphoma. General study findings and limits: Underlying causes for the observed repertoire differences were not defined, possibly disease activity or prior therapy. Unlike CD8+ TCR diversity, which did not rise significantly by C4D1, CD4+ TCR diversity did.

Germline V CDR1 and CDR2: LGHNA, YSLEER. The CDR3 length is 15 residues. Trimming removed 6 bases from V and 0 bases from J, with 12 bases in between. The repertoire was sequenced with immunoSEQ multiplex PCR; TCRdb's copy has only in-frame clones and lacks some. Altogether some 25,000 clones are present, roughly four fifths being singletons, with the ten largest covering 11%. About this clone: Its antigen is not identified.

Every patient was affected by relapse after autologous stem cell transplantation, while exposure to brentuximab vedotin was not uniform. Patients showed best responses of complete response, partial response or progressive disease. The clonotype originates from a human donor with classical Hodgkin lymphoma. The gene calls are TRBV4-3 and TRBJ2-1; TRBD1 is a possible D gene (6 bases). The sequenced sample was peripheral blood mononuclear cells (PBMCs), obtained before the second cycle of nivolumab. The CDR3 nucleotides are TGCGCCAGCAGACACAGGGAGAGCTCCTACAATGAGCAGTTCTTC. The encoded protein is CASRHRESSYNEQFF.